The 14 T cell receptor beta chains below come from one sample, sequenced in a study of shared clonotypes between healthy human individuals (dated by TCRdb to 2018 to 2021). Libraries were built with the immunoSEQ multiplex PCR assay. TCRdb holds this immuneACCESS table with in-frame rearrangements only. Some clones are missing; in checked studies, unresolved V genes explain under half, and the rest has no known cause. The sample table contains 400,000 to 500,000 clones; only one count was recorded for 76% of them. 10% to 15% of the sample is taken by the ten largest. Sequenced input: PBMCs. The receptor source for this set is a woman between 40 and 50 years old in good health. Some clones in this sample may be carry-over from other donors' samples.

This chain connects TRBV28 to TRBJ1-1, with unresolved D. Trimming stripped 2 bases from V and 3 bases from J, with 13 bases between. This CDR3 is 15 amino acids long. Germline-derived CDR1 and CDR2 are MDHEN and SYDVKM. The CDR3 is CASSLGFAYDTEAFF. CDR3 nucleotides: TGTGCCAGCAGTTTAGGGTTTGCATACGACACTGAAGCTTTCTTT.

The chain employs TRBV7-2 and TRBJ1-2; 7 positions match TRBD1. The CDR3 runs to 16 residues. Germline CDR1 reads SGHTA; CDR2 reads FQGNSA. V shed 6 bases, J shed 5 bases, and the junction held 15 bases outside the gene matches. The CDR3: CASSLTWDSQGYGYTF. The DNA of the CDR3 is TGTGCCAGCAGTCTAACCTGGGACAGTCAAGGGTATGGCTACACCTTC.

The chain recombines TRBV11-3 with TRBJ2-2; unclear D gene. The germline CDR1 and CDR2 sequences are SGHNT and YENEEA. This CDR3 spans 13 amino acids. Between the trimmed V and J ends, which lost 3 bases and 5 bases, there was a span of 7 bases. The CDR3 region has the DNA TGTGCCAGCAGCTTCCGAAGAACCGGGGAGCTGTTTTTT. Translated: CASSFRRTGELFF.

The rearrangement uses TRBV4-2 and TRBJ2-1, with D possibly TRBD2 on 5 matching bases. The germline gives CDR1 LGHNA, CDR2 YNFKEQ. The CDR3 loop spans 16 amino acids. Trimming left V 1 base short and J 5 bases short, with 15 bases between. The CDR3 DNA reads as TGTGCCAGCAGCCAAGGGACCGGGAACGTTAACAATGAGCAGTTCTTC. It is translated as CASSQGTGNVNNEQFF.

The CDR3 loop reads CASSLGKEGGWSEQFF. The CDR3 DNA reads TGTGCCAGCAGCCTCGGAAAAGAAGGGGGCTGGAGTGAGCAGTTCTTC. The genes are TRBV7-3 and TRBJ2-1, with TRBD1 matching over 7 bases. Trimming removed 5 bases from V and 9 bases from J; junction bases left unmatched: 16. Germline CDR1 and CDR2: SGHTA and FQGTGA. This CDR3 has 16 amino acids.

DNA for the CDR3: TGTGCCAGCACTGATGGGACGGATACTTATGGCTACACCTTC. Translation gives CASTDGTDTYGYTF. This chain joins TRBV28 and TRBJ1-2; D is perhaps TRBD1 (5 bases). The CDR3 has 14 residues. V lost 7 bases, J lost 5 bases, and 17 bases lay in between. The germline V gene encodes CDR1 MDHEN and CDR2 SYDVKM.

This clone has only one observation. The conserved phenylalanine or tryptophan is not found at the CDR3 terminus, so this likely reflects a read error. This chain uses TRBV7-7 with TRBJ2-2, with a weak D call TRBD2 (6 bases). Germline V gene lookup returns CDR1 SSHAT and CDR2 FNYEAQ (reference sequence). V was shortened by 2 bases and J by 7 bases, with 11 bases between the two germline ends. CDR3 length: 14 amino acids. The CDR3 coding sequence is TGTGCCAGCAGCTTACAGGGAGCGGGCGGGGAGCTGTTTCTT. Protein: CASSLQGAGGELFL.

The genes are TRBV7-2 and TRBJ2-3, with D unresolved. CDR3 size: 14 residues. V was trimmed by 2 bases and J by 6 bases, leaving 12 bases between them. Per germline, CDR1 SGHTA and CDR2 FQGNSA. The CDR3 bases are TGTGCCAGCAGCTTAAACAGTGTGGGGGATACGCAGTATTTT. Residues: CASSLNSVGDTQYF.

The V gene is TRBV4-1, the J gene TRBJ2-7; TRBD1 matches at 9 bases. The CDR3 consists of 16 residues. Trimming took 1 base from V and 4 from J; bases not matched to a gene: 8. Germline V gene lookup returns CDR1 MGHRA and CDR2 YSYEKL. CDR3 sequence: CASSQGVTGGWYEQYF. The CDR3 DNA reads TGCGCCAGCAGCCAAGGTGTAACAGGGGGCTGGTACGAGCAGTACTTC.

J is TRBJ2-3 and V is TRBV7-2; 10 nucleotides align to TRBD2. CDR3 length: 16 amino acids. Trimming removed 5 bases from V and 0 bases from J; junction bases left unmatched: 5. Germline loops: CDR1 SGHTA, CDR2 FQGNSA. The CDR3 bases are TGTGCCAGCAGCCCGCTAGCGGGAGATAGCACAGATACGCAGTATTTT. It specifies CASSPLAGDSTDTQYF.

This chain connects TRBV9 to TRBJ1-2, with 8 bases matching TRBD1. Germline V gives CDR1 SGDLS, CDR2 YYNGEE. The trim removed 4 bases at V and 6 bases at J, leaving 8 bases unmatched. CDR3 length equals 14 residues. CDR3 bases: TGTGCCAGCAGCCCCCCGACAGGGGCGGATGGCTACACCTTC. This sequence encodes CASSPPTGADGYTF.

J is TRBJ1-1 and V is TRBV7-6; TRBD1 aligns across 7 bases. CDR3 length: 15 amino acids. Losses at the gene ends were 5 bases for V and 3 bases for J; bases not matched to a gene: 9. CDR1 is SGHVS and CDR2 is FNYEAQ in the germline V gene. The CDR3 DNA reads TGTGCCAGCAGCCCGCAGACAGGGCGGGACACTGAAGCTTTCTTT. Its translation: CASSPQTGRDTEAFF.

This chain connects TRBV6-5 to TRBJ2-7, with 13 bases identical to TRBD2. Unmatched junction bases numbered 7, after V lost 6 bases and J lost 5 bases. Germline values: CDR1 MNHEY, CDR2 SVGAGI. The CDR3 spans 15 residues. The CDR3 is CASSGLAGERNEQYF. The CDR3 nucleotides read TGTGCCAGCAGCGGACTAGCGGGAGAACGGAACGAGCAGTACTTC.

Relative to its sample, this clone is medium-sized. The chain recombines TRBV19 with TRBJ2-3; TRBD2 might be the D (6 bases). Germline CDR1 reads LNHDA; CDR2 reads SQIVND (reference sequence). The CDR3 has 14 residues. With 5 bases removed from V and 4 bases from J, the gap between germline ends came to 13 bases. The CDR3 coding sequence is TGTGCCAGTAGTGTGTGGGAGGCCCCAGATACGCAGTATTTT. This translates into CASSVWEAPDTQYF.